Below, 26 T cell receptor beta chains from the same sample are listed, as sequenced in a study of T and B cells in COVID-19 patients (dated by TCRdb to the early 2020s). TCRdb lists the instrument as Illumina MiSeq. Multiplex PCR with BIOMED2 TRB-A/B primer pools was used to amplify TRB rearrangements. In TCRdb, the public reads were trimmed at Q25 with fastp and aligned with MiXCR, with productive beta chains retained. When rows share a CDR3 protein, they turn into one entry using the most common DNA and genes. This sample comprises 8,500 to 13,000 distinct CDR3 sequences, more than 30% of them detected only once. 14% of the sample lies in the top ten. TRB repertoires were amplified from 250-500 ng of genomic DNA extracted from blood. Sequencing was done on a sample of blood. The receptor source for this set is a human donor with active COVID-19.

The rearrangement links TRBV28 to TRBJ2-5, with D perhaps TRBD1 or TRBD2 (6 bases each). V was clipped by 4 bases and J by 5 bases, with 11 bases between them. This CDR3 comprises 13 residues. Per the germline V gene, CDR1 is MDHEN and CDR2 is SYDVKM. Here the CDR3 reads CASSSGGMETQYF. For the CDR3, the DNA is TGTGCCAGCAGTTCCGGGGGCATGGAGACCCAGTACTTC. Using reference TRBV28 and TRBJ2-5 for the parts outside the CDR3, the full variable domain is DVKVTQSSRYLVKRTGEKVFLECVQDMDHENMFWYRQDPGLGLRLIYFSYDVKMKEKGDIPEGYSVSREKKERFSLILESASTNQTSMYLCASSSGGMETQYFGPGTRLLVL.

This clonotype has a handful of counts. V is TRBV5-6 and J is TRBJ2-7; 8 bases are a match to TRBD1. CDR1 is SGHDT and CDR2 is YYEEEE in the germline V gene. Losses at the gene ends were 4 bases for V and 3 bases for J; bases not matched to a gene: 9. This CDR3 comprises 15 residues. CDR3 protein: CASSPGQVKIYEQYF. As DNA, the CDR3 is TGTGCCAGCAGCCCGGGACAGGTGAAGATCTACGAGCAGTACTTC.

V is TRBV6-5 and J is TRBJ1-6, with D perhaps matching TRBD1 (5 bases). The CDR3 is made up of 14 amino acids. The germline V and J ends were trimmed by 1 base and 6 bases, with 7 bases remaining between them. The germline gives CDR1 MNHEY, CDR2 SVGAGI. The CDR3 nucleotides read TGTGCCAGCAGTTACTTAACAGGTAATTCACCCCTCCACTTT. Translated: CASSYLTGNSPLHF.

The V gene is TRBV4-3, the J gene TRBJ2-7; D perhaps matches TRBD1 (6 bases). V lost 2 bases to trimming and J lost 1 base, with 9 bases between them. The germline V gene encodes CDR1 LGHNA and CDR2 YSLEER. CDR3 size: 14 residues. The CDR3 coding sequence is TGCGCCAGCAGCCAACACAGGGAATCCTACGAGCAGTACTTC. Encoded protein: CASSQHRESYEQYF.

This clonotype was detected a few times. The CDR3 DNA reads TGTGCCAGCAGCTTGGCCGGGACAGGGCAAGAGACCCAGTACTTC. It is translated as CASSLAGTGQETQYF. V is TRBV7-2 and J is TRBJ2-5; TRBD1 matches 9 bases. Per the germline V gene, CDR1 is SGHTA and CDR2 is FQGNSA. J was trimmed by 2 bases and V by 3 bases; bases with no gene match: 4. The CDR3 is 15 residues long.

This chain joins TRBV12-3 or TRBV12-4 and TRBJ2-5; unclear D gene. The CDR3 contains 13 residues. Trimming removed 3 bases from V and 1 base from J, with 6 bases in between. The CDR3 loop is CASSLRSQETQYF. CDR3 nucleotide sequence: TGTGCCAGCAGTTTGCGAAGCCAAGAGACCCAGTACTTC.

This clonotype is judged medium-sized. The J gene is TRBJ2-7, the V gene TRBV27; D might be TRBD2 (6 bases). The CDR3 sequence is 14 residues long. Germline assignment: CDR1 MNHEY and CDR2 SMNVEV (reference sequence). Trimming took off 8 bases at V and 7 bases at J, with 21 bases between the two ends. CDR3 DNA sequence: TGTGCCAGCGGCCTTGGGGGAGGTCGCATGGAGCAGTACTTC. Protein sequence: CASGLGGGRMEQYF.

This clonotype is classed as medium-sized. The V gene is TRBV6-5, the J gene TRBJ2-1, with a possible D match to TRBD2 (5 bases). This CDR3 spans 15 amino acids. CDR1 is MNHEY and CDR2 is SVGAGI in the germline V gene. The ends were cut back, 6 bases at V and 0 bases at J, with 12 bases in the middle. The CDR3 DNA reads TGTGCCAGCAGCGCCAGCGGTGGCTCCTACAATGAGCAGTTCTTC. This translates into CASSASGGSYNEQFF.

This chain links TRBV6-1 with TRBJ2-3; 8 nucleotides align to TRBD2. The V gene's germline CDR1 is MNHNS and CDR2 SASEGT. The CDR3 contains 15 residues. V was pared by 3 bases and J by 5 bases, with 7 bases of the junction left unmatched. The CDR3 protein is CASSDPAGVIDTQYF. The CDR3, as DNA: TGTGCCAGCAGTGACCCAGCGGGGGTGATAGATACGCAGTATTTT.

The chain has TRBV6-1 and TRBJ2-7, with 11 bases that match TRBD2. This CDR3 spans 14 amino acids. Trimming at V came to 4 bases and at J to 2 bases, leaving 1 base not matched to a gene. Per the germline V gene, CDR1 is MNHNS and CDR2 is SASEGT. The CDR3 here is CASSASGGTYEQYF. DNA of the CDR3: TGTGCCAGCAGTGCTAGCGGGGGGACCTACGAGCAGTACTTC.

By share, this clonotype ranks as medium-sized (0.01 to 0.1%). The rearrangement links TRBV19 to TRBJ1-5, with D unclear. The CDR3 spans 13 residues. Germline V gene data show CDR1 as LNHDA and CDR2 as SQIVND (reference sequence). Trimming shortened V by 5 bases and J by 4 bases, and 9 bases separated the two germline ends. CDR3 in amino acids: CASSSQPNQPQHF. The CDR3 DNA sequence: TGTGCCAGTAGTTCCCAACCGAATCAGCCCCAGCATTTT.

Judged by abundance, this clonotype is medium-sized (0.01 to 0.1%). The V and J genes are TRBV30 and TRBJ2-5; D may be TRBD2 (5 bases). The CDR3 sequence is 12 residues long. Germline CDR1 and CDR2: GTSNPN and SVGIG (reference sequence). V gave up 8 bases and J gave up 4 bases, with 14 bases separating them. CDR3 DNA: TGTGCCCTCGAGGGCCCAGGAGAGACCCAGTACTTC. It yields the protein CALEGPGETQYF.

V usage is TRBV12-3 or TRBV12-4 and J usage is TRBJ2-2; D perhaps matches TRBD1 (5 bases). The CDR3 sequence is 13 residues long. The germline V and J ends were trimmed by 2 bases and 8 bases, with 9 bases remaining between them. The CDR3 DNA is TGTGCCAGCAGTTTAAAGGGGTCTGGGGAGCTGTTTTTT. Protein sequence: CASSLKGSGELFF.

CDR3: CAWSGGYSGNTIYF. Here the CDR3 DNA reads TGTGCCTGGAGTGGCGGCTACTCTGGAAACACCATATATTTT. The chain joins TRBV30 to TRBJ1-3; no reliable D call. V lost 1 base to trimming and J lost 0 bases, with 7 bases between them. Germline CDR1 reads GTSNPN; CDR2 reads SVGIG (reference sequence). There are 14 residues in the CDR3.

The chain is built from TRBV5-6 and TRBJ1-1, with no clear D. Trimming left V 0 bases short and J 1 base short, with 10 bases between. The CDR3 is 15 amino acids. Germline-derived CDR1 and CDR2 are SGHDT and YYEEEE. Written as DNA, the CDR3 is TGTGCCAGCAGCTTGGCCGGGCGGACGAACACTGAAGCTTTCTTT. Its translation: CASSLAGRTNTEAFF.

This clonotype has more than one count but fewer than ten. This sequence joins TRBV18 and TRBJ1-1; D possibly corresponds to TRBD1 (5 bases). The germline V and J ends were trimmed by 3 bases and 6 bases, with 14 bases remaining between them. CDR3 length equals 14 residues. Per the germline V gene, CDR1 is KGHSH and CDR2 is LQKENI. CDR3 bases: TGTGCCAGCTCACCGGCCCTTGGACACTCTGAAGCTTTCTTT. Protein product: CASSPALGHSEAFF.

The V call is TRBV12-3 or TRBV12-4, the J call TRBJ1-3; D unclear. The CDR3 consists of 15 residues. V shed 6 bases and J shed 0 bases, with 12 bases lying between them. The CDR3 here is CASRAASFSGNTIYF. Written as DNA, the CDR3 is TGTGCCAGCAGAGCAGCCTCTTTCTCTGGAAACACCATATATTTT.

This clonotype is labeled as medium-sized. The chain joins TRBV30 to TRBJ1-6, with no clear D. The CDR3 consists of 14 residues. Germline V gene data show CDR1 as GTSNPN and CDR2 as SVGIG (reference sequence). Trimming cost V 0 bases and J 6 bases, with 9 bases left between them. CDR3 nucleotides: TGTGCCTGGAGTGTTATGCAGATTAATTCACCCCTCCACTTT. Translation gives CAWSVMQINSPLHF. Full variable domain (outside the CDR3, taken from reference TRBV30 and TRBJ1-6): SQTIHQWPATLVQPVGSPLSLECTVEGTSNPNLYWYRQAAGRGLQLLFYSVGIGQISSEVPQNLSASRPQDRQFILSSKKLLLSDSGFYLCAWSVMQINSPLHFGNGTRLTVT.

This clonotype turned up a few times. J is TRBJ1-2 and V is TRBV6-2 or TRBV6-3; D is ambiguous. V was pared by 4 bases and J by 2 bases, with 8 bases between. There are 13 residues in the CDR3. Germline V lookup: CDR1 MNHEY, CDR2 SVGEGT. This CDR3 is CASSSPGNYGYTF. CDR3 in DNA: TGTGCCAGCAGTTCTCCCGGGAACTATGGCTACACCTTC.

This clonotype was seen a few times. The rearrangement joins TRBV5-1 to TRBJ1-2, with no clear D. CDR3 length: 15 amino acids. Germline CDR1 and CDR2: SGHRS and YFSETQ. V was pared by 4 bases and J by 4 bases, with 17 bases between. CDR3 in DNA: TGCGCCAGCAGCGGCACTTTCGGCCGATCCTATGGCTACACCTTC. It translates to CASSGTFGRSYGYTF.

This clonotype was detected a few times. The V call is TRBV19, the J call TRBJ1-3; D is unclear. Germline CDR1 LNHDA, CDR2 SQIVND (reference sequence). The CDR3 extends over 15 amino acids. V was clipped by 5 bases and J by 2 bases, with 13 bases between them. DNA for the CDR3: TGTGCCAGTAGTGGTATTGGGGTTCCTGGAAACACCATATATTTT. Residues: CASSGIGVPGNTIYF.

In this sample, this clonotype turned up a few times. The CDR3 nucleotides are TGTGCCAGCTCACCACTTGGACAGAGTAGCAATCAGCCCCAGCATTTT. Its protein product is CASSPLGQSSNQPQHF. The V call is TRBV18, the J call TRBJ1-5; D possibly corresponds to TRBD1 (6 bases). The germline CDR1 and CDR2 sequences are KGHSH and LQKENI. There are 16 residues in the CDR3. Trimming cost V 1 base and J 0 bases, with 10 bases left between them.

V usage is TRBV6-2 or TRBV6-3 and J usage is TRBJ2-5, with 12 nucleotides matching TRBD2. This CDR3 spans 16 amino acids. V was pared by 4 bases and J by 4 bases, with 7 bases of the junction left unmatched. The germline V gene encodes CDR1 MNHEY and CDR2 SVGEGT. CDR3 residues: CASSSLAGGKLETQYF. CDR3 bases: TGTGCCAGCAGTTCGCTAGCGGGGGGGAAGCTAGAGACCCAGTACTTC.

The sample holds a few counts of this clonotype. In DNA form, the CDR3 reads TGTGCCAGCAGTGGGGACAGGGGGCGATCCCTAAATTCACCCCTCCACTTT. It encodes CASSGDRGRSLNSPLHF. V gene TRBV6-1 combines with J gene TRBJ1-6; 12 nucleotides agree with TRBD1. Per germline, CDR1 MNHNS and CDR2 SASEGT. CDR3 length equals 17 residues. Germline trimming cut 4 bases from V and 7 bases from J; bases unmatched to any gene: 8.

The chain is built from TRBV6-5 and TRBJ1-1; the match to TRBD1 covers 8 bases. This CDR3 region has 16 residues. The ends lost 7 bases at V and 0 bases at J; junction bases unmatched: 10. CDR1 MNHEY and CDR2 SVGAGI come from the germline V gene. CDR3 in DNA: TGTGCCAGCACGGCCAGGGGGCAACTCGTGAACACTGAAGCTTTCTTT. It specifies CASTARGQLVNTEAFF.

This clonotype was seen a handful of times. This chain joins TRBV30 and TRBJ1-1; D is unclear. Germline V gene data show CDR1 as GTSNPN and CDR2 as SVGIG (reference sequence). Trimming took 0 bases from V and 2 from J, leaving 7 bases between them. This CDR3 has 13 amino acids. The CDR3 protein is CAWSVSENTEAFF. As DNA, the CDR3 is TGTGCCTGGAGTGTATCGGAAAACACTGAAGCTTTCTTT.